One T cell receptor beta chain is described in this entry. The sample is drawn from a study of blood T cell repertoires in COVID-19. Study-level background: Collection of acute and convalescent COVID-19 samples took place in the United States, Italy and Spain. Nucleic acid was either cDNA or gDNA, and it came from T cells, B-cell-depleted T cells, or PBMCs.

In the original processing: Reference gene primer amplification in the assay estimated nucleated cell counts. The data were produced by immunoSEQ multiplex PCR, yet TCRdb's version contains in-frame clones alone and is incomplete. The DNA gave D and trimming, while V, J and clone size come from that table. The sample gives about 70,000 clones, about four fifths of which show up once; over 25% is in the top ten. CDR1 is SGHRS, CDR2 YFSETQ, per germline. V was shortened by 3 bases and J by 9 bases, with 10 bases between the two germline ends. The CDR3 runs 12 residues. The genes are TRBV5-1 and TRBJ2-1, with D perhaps TRBD1 (6 bases). Sample: peripheral blood. The sequence was collected from a woman aged 80 or older with active or convalescent COVID-19. DNA of the CDR3: TGCGCCAGCAGCTGGGACACTGCTGAGCAGTTCTTC. Its protein is CASSWDTAEQFF.